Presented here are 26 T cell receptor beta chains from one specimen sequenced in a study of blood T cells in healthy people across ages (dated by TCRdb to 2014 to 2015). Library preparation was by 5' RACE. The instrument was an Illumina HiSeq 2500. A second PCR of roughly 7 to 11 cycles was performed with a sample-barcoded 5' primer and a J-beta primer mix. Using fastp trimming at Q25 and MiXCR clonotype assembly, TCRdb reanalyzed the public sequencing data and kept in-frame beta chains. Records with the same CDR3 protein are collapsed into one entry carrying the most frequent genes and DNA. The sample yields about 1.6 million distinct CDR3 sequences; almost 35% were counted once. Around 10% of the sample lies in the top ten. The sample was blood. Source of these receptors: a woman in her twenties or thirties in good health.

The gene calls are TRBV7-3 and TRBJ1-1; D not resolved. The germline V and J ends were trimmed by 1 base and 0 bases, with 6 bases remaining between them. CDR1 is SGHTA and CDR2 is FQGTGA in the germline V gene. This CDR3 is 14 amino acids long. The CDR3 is CASSLNGMNTEAFF. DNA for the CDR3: TGTGCCAGCAGCTTAAACGGGATGAACACTGAAGCTTTCTTT.

The CDR3, as DNA: TGTGCCAGCAGCGTAGGGGGAAAGCGGGTTCAAGAGACCCAGTACTTC. Amino acids: CASSVGGKRVQETQYF. The chain links TRBV9 to TRBJ2-5, with a tentative D call TRBD2 (6 bases). The CDR3 spans 16 residues. V was trimmed by 0 bases and J by 2 bases, leaving 14 bases between them. Looked up from germline, CDR1 is SGDLS and CDR2 is YYNGEE.

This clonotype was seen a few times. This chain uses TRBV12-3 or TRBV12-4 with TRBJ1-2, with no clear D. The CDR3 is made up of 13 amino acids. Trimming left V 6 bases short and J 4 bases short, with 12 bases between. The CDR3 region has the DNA TGTGCCAGCAGGAACCAAGACGTCTATGGCTACACCTTC. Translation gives CASRNQDVYGYTF.

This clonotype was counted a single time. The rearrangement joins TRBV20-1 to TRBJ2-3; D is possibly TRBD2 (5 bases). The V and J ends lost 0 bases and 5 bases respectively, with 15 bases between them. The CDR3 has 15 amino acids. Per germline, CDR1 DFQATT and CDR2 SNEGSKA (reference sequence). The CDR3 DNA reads TGCAGTGCTAGAGATATTCGAGGGCCGGTAGATACGCAGTATTTT. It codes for CSARDIRGPVDTQYF.

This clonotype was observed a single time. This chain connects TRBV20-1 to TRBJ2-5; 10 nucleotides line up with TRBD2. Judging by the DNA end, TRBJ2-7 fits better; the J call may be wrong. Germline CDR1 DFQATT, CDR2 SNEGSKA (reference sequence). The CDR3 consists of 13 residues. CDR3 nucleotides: TGCAGTGCCCCTAGCGGGAGTTGGTCCGAGCAGTACTTC. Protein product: CSAPSGSWSEQYF.

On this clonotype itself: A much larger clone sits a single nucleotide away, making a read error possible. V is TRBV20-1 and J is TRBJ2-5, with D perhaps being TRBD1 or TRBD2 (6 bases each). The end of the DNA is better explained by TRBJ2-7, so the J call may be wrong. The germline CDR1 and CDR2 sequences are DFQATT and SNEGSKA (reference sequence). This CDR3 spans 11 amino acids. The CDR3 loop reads CSARGGNEQYF. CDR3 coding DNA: TGCAGTGCCCGAGGGGGGAACGAGCAGTACTTC.

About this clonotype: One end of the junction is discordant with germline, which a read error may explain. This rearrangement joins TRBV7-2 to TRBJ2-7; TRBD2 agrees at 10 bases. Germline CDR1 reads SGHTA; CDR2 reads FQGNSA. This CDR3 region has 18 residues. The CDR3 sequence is CASSLASSSGSMAYGQYF. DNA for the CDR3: TGTGCCAGCAGCTTAGCTTCGTCTAGCGGGAGTATGGCTTACGGGCAGTACTTC.

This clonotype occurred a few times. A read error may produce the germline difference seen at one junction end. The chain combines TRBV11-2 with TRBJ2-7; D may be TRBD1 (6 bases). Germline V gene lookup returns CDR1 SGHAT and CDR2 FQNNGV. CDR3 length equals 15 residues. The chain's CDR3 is CASSPIGQSSDEQYF. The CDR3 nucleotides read TGTGCCAGCAGCCCCATCGGACAGAGCTCCGACGAGCAGTACTTC.

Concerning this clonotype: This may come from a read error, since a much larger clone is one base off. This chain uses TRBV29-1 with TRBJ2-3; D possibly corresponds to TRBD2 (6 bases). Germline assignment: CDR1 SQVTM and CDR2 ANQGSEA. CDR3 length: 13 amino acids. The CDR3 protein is CSVGWGGTDTRYF. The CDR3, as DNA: TGCAGCGTTGGGTGGGGAGGCACAGATACGCGGTATTTT.

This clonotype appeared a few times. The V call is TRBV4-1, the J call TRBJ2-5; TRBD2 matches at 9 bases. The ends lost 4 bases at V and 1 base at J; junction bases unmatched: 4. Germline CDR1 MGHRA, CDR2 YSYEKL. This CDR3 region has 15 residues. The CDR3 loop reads CASSRLSGSQETQYF. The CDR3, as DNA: TGCGCCAGCAGCCGGCTTAGCGGGAGCCAAGAGACCCAGTACTTC.

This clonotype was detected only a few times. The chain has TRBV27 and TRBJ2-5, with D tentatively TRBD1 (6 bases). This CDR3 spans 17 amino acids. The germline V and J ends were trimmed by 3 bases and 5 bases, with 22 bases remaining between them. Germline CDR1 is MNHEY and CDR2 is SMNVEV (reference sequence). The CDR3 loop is CASSFLQGYAGSETQYF. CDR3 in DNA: TGTGCCAGCAGTTTCCTCCAGGGGTACGCCGGGTCCGAGACCCAGTACTTC.

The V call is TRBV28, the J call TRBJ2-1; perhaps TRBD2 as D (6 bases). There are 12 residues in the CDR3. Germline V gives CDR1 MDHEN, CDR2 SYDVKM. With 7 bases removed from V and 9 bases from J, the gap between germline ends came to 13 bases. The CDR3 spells CASKRALGEQFF. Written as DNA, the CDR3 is TGTGCCAGCAAGCGGGCCCTCGGTGAGCAGTTCTTC.

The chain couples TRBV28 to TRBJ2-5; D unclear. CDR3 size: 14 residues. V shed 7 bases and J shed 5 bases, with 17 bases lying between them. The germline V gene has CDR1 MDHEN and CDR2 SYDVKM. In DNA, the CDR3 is TGTGCCAGCATAAGGCGGCGCCCCGGGGAGACCCAGTACTTC. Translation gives CASIRRRPGETQYF.

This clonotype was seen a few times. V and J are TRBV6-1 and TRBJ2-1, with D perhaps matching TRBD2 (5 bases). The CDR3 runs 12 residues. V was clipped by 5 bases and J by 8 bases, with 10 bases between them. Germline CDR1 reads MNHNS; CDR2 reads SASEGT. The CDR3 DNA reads TGTGCCAGCAGTCCGGACTGGGATGAGCAGTTCTTC. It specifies CASSPDWDEQFF.

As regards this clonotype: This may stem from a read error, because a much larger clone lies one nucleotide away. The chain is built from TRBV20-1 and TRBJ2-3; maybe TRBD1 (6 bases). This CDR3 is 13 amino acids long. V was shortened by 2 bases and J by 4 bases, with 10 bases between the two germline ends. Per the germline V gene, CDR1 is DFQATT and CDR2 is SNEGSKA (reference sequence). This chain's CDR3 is CSARSDSSDTQYF. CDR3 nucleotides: TGCAGTGCTAGATCGGACAGCTCAGATACGCAGTATTTT.

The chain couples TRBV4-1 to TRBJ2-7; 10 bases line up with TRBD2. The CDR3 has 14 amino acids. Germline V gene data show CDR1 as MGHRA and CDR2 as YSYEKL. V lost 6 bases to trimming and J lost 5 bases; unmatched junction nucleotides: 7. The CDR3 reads CASRPGLASNEQYF. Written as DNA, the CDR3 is TGCGCCAGCAGACCGGGACTAGCGTCTAACGAGCAGTACTTC.

The CDR3 DNA follows: TGCAGTGCTAGTAGGACAGGGAAAGAAAAACTGTTTTTT. Amino acids: CSASRTGKEKLFF. The J gene is TRBJ1-4, the V gene TRBV20-1; 8 bases match TRBD1. The length of the CDR3 is 13 residues. From germline, CDR1 is DFQATT and CDR2 SNEGSKA (reference sequence). The junction had 5 bases not matched to a gene; V was cut back by 3 bases and J by 8 bases.

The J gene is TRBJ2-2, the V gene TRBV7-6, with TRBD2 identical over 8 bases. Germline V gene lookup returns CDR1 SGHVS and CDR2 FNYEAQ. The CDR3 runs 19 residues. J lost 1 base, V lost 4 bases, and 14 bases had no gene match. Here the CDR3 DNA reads TGTGCCAGCAGCTACGAGAGCGGGAGCCCCCTCGGGAACACCGGGGAGCTGTTTTTT. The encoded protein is CASSYESGSPLGNTGELFF.

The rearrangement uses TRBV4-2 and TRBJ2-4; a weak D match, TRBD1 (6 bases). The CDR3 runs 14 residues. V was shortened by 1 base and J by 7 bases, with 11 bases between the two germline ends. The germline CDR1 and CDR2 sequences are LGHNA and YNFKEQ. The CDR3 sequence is CASSQGEGDNIQYF. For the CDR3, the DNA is TGTGCCAGCAGCCAAGGTGAGGGGGACAACATTCAGTACTTC.

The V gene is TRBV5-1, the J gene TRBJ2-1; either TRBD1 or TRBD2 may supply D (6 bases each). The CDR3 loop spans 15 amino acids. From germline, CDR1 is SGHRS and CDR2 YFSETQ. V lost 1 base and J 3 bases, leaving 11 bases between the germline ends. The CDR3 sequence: CASSLKQGGYNEQFF. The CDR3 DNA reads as TGCGCCAGCAGCTTGAAACAGGGAGGCTACAATGAGCAGTTCTTC.

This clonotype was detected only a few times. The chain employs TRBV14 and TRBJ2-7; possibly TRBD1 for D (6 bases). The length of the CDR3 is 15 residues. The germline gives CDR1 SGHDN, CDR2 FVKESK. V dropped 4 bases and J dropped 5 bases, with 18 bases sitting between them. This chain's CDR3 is CASSLKQGSSHEQYF. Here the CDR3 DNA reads TGTGCCAGCAGCCTGAAACAGGGCTCATCCCACGAGCAGTACTTC. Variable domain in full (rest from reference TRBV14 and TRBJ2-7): EAGVTQFPSHSVIEKGQTVTLRCDPISGHDNLYWYRRVMGKEIKFLLHFVKESKQDESGMPNNRFLAERTGGTYSTLKVQPAELEDSGVYFCASSLKQGSSHEQYFGPGTRLTVT.

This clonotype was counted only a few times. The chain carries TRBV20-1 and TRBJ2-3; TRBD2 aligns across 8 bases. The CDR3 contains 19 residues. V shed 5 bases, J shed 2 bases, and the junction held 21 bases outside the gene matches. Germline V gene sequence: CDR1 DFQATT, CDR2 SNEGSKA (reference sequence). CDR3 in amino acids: CSAFRRPAGAPYITDTQYF. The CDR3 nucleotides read TGCAGTGCTTTTAGGAGGCCAGCGGGGGCGCCGTATATCACAGATACGCAGTATTTT.

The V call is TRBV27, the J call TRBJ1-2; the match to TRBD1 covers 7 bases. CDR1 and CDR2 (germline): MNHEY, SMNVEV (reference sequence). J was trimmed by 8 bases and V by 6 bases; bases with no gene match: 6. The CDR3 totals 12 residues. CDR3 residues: CASRTGRWGYTF. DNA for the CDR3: TGTGCCAGCAGGACAGGGCGGTGGGGCTACACCTTC.

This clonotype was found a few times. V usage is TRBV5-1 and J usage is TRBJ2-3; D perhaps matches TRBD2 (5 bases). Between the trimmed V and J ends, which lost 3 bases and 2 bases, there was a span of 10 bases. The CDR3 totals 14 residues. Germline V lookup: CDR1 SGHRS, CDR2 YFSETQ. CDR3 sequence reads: CASSSLLATDTQYF. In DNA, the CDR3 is TGCGCCAGCAGCTCCCTGCTAGCCACAGATACGCAGTATTTT.

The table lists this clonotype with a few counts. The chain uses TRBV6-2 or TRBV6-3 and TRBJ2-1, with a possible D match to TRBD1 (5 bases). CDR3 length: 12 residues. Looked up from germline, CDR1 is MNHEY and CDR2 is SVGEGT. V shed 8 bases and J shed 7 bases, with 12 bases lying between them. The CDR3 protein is CASGGAANEQFF. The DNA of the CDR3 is TGTGCCAGCGGTGGGGCGGCGAATGAGCAGTTCTTC.

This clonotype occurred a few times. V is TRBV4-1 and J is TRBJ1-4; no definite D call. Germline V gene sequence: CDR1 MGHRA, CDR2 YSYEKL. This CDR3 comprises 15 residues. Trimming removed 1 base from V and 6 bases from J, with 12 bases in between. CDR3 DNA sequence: TGCGCCAGCAGCCAAGTAGGCGGGAGGGATGAAAAACTGTTTTTT. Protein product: CASSQVGGRDEKLFF.